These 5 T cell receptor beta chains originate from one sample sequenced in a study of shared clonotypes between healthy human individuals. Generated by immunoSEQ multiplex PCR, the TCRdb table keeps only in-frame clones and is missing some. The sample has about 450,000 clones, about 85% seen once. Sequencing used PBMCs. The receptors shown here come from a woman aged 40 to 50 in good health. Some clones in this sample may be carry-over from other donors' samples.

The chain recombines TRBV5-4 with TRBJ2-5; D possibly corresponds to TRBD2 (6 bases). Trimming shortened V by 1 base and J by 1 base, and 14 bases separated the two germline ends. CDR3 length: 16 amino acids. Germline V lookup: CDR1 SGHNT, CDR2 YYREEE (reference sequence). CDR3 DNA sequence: TGTGCCAGCAGCTTGCCGTCGGGAGCAGCCCAAGAGACCCAGTACTTC. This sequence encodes CASSLPSGAAQETQYF.

The CDR3 loop reads CASSRDISYEQYF. CDR3 coding DNA: TGTGCCAGCAGTCGGGACATCAGCTACGAGCAGTACTTC. The chain couples TRBV6-6 to TRBJ2-7; possible D gene TRBD1, 6 bases. V lost 5 bases to trimming and J lost 3 bases, with 11 bases between them. The germline gives CDR1 MNHNY, CDR2 SVGAGI (reference sequence). This CDR3 spans 13 amino acids.

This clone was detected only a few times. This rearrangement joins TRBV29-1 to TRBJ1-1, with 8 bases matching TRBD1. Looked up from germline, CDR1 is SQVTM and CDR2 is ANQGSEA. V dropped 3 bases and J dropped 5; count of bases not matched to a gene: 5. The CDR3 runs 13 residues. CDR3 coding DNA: TGCAGCGTTGACACAGGGGGAGAAACTGAAGCTTTCTTT. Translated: CSVDTGGETEAFF.

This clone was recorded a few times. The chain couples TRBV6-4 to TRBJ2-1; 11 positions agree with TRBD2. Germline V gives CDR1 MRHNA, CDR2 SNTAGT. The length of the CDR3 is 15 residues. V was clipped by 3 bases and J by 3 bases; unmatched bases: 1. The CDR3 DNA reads TGTGCCAGCAGTGAGGGACTAGCGGACTACAATGAGCAGTTCTTC. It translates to CASSEGLADYNEQFF.

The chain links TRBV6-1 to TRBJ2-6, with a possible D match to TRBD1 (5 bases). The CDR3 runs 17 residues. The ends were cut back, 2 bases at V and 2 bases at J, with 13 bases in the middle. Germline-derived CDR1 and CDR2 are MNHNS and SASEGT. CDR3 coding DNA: TGTGCCAGCAGTGAATGGGGCGGTAGGGCTGGGGCCAACGTCCTGACTTTC. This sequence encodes CASSEWGGRAGANVLTF.